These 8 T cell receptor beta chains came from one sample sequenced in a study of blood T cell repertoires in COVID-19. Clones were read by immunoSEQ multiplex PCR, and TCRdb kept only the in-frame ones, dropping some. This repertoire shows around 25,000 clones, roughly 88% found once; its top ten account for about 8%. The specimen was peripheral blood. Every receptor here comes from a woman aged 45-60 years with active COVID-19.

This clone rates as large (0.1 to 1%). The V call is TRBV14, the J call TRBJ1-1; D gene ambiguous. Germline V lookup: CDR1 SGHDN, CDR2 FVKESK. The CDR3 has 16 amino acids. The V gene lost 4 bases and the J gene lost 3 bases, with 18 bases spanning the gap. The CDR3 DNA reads TGTGCCAGCAGCCGCATTCCCGGTCGAGCGGACACTGAAGCTTTCTTT. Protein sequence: CASSRIPGRADTEAFF.

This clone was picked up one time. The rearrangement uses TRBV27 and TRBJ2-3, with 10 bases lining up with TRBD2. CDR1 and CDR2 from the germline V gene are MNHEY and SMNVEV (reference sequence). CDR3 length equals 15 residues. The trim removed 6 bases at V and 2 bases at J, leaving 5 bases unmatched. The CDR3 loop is CASRLAGWVTDTQYF. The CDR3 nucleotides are TGTGCCAGCAGACTAGCGGGGTGGGTCACAGATACGCAGTATTTT.

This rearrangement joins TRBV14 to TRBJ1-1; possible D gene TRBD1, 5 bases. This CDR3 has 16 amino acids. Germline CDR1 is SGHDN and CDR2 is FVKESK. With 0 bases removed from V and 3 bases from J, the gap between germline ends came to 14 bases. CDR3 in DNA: TGTGCCAGCAGCCAAGATATGGGCAGGGTCCACACTGAAGCTTTCTTT. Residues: CASSQDMGRVHTEAFF. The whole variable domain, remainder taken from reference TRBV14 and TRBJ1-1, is EAGVTQFPSHSVIEKGQTVTLRCDPISGHDNLYWYRRVMGKEIKFLLHFVKESKQDESGMPNNRFLAERTGGTYSTLKVQPAELEDSGVYFCASSQDMGRVHTEAFFGQGTRLTVV.

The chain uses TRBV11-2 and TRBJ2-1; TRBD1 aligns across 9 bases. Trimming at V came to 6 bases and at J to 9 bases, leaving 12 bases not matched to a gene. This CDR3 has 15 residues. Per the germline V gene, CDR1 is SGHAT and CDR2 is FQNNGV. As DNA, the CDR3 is TGTGCCAGCAGTTCTATAAACAGGGGGCATTTTGAGCAGTTCTTC. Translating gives CASSSINRGHFEQFF.

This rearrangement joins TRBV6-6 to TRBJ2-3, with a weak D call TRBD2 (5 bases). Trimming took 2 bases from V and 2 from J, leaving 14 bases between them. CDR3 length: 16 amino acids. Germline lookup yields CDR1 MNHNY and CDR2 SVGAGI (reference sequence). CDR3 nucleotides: TGTGCCAGCAGTTACACGAGCGGAATTTACACAGATACGCAGTATTTT. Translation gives CASSYTSGIYTDTQYF.

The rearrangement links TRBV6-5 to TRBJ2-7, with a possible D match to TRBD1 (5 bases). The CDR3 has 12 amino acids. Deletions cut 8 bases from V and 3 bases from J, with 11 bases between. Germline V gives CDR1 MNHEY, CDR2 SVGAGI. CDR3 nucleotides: TGTGCCAGCTACCAGGGAATCTACGAGCAGTACTTC. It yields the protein CASYQGIYEQYF.

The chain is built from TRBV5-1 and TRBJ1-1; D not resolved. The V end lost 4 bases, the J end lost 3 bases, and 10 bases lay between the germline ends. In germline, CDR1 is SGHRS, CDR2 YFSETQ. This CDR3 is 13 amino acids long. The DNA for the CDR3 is TGCGCCAGCAGCCTTAAATCGGACACTGAAGCTTTCTTT. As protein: CASSLKSDTEAFF.

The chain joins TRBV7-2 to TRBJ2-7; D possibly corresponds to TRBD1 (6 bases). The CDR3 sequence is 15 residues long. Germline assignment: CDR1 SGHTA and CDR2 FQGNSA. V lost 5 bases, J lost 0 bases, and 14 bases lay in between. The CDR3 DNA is TGTGCCAGCAGCCCCCGGAAAGGGGGCTCCTACGAGCAGTACTTC. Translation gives CASSPRKGGSYEQYF.